This T cell receptor beta chain was sequenced for a study of T cell changes during pregnancy in multiple sclerosis. Germline CDR1 SGHRS, CDR2 YFSETQ. The V segment lost 3 bases and the J segment 7 bases; nucleotides outside the gene matches: 7. The CDR3 spans 15 residues. Profiling relied on immunoSEQ multiplex PCR, and the TCRdb table lists in-frame clones only, not all of them. The sample records 60,000 or so clones, about 90% being singletons. The chain combines TRBV5-1 with TRBJ2-2; 9 nucleotides align to TRBD1. Material: peripheral blood, obtained in the second trimester of pregnancy. The clonotype was recovered from a female donor in good health, enrolled as a control in a pregnancy study. The CDR3, as DNA: TGCGCCAGCAGCTCCGGGACAGGGTATGTCGGGGAGCTGTTTTTT. Translating gives CASSSGTGYVGELFF.